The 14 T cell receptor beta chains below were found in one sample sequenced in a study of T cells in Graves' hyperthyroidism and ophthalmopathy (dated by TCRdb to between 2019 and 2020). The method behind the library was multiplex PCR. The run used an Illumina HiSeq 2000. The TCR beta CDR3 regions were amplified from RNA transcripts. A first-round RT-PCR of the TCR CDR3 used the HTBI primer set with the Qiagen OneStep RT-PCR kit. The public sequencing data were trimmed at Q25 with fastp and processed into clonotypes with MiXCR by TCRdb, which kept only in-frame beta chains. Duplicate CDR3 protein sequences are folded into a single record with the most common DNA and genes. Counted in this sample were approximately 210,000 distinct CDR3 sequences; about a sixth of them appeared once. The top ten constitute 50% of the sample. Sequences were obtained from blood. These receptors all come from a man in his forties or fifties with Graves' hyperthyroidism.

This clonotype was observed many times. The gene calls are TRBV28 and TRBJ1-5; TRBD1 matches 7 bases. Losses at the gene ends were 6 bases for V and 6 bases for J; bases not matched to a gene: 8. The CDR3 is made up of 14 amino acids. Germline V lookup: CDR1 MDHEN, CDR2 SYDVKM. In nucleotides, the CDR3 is TGTGCCAGCAGCTACGACAGGGAAGTTCAGCCCCAGCATTTT. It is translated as CASSYDREVQPQHF.

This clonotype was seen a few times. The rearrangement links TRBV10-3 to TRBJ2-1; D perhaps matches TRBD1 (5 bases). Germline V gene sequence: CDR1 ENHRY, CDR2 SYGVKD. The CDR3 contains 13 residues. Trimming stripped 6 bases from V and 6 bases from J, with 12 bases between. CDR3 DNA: TGTGCCATCAGCCAGGGCACGGGCAATGAGCAGTTCTTC. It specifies CAISQGTGNEQFF.

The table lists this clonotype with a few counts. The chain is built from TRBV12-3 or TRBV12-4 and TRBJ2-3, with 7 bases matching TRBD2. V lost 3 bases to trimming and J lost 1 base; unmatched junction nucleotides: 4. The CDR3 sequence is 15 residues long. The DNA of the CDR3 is TGTGCCAGCAGTTTGCTAAGCGGGGGCACAGATACGCAGTATTTT. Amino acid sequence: CASSLLSGGTDTQYF.

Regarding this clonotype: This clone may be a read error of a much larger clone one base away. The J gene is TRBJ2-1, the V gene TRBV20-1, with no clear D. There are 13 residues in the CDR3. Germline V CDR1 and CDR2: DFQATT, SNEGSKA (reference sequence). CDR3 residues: CSARDPGGAEQSF. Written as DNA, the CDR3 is TGCAGTGCTAGAGATCCAGGCGGAGCTGAGCAGTCCTTC.

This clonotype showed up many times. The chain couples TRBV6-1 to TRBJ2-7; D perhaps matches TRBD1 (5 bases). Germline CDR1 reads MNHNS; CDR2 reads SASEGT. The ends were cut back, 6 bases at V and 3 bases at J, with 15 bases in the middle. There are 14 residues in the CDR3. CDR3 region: CASSRQLLLYEQYF. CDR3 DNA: TGTGCCAGCAGCAGACAGCTGCTCCTCTACGAGCAGTACTTC.

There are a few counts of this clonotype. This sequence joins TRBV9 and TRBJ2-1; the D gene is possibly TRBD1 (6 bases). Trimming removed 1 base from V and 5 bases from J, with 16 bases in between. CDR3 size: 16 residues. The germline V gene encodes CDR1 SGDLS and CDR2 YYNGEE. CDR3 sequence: CASSVSGQGYHNEQFF. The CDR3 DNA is TGTGCCAGCAGCGTATCTGGGCAGGGGTATCACAATGAGCAGTTCTTC.

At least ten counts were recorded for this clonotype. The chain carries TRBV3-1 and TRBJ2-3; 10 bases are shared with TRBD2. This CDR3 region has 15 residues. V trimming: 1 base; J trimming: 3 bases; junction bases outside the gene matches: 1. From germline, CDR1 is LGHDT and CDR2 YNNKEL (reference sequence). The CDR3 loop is CASSQAAGGTDTQYF. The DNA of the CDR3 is TGTGCCAGCAGCCAAGCAGCGGGGGGGACAGATACGCAGTATTTT.

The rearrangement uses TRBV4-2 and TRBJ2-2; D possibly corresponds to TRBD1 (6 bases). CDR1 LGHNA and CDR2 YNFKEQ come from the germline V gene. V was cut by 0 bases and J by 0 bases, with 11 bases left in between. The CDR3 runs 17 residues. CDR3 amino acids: CASSQDQGTTNTGELFF. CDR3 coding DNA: TGTGCCAGCAGCCAAGATCAGGGGACCACGAACACCGGGGAGCTGTTTTTT.

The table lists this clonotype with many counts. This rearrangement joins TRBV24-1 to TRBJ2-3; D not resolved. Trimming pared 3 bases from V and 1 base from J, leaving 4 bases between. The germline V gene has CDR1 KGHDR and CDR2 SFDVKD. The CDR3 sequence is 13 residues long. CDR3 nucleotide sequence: TGTGCCACCAGTGATAGCGGCACAGATACGCAGTATTTT. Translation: CATSDSGTDTQYF.

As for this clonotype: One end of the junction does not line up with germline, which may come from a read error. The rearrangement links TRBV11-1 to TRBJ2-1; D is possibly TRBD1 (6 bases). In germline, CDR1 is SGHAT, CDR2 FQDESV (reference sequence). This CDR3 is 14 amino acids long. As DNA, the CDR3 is TGCGCCAGCAGCCATGCCCGAGGGGGCAATGAGCAGTTCTTC. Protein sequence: CASSHARGGNEQFF.

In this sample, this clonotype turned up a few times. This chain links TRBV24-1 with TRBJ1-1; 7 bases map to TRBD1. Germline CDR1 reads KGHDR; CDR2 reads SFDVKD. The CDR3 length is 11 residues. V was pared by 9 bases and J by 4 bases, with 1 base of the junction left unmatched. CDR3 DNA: TGTGCCACCCGACAGGGCACTGAAGCTTTCTTT. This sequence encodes CATRQGTEAFF.

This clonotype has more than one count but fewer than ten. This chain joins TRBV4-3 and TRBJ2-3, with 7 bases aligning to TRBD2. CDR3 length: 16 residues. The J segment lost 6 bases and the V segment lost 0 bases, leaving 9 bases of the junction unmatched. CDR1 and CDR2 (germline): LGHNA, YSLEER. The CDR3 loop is CASSQERLGGPDTQYF. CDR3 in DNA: TGCGCCAGCAGCCAAGAGAGACTGGGAGGGCCGGATACGCAGTATTTT.

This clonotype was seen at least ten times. In nucleotides, the CDR3 is TGTGCCAGCAGTGAAAGACTAGGGGCCTACGAGCAGTACTTC. Its protein product is CASSERLGAYEQYF. The J gene is TRBJ2-7, the V gene TRBV2; D is possibly TRBD2 (6 bases). The CDR3 is 14 amino acids. Trimming took off 2 bases at V and 2 bases at J, with 10 bases between the two ends. Germline loops: CDR1 SNHLY, CDR2 FYNNEI.

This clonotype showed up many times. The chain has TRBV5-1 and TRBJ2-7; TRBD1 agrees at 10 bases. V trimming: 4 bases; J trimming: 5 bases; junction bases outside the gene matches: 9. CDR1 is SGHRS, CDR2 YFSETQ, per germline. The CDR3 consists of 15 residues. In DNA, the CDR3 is TGCGCCAGCAGCGTGACAGGGGGCGCGAACCACGAGCAGTACTTC. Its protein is CASSVTGGANHEQYF. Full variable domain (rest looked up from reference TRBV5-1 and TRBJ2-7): KAGVTQTPRYLIKTRGQQVTLSCSPISGHRSVSWYQQTPGQGLQFLFEYFSETQRNKGNFPGRFSGRQFSNSRSEMNVSTLELGDSALYLCASSVTGGANHEQYFGPGTRLTVT.